This T cell receptor (beta chain) stems from a study of blood T cell repertoires in COVID-19. The wider study: Spain, Italy and the United States supplied samples that represented acute and convalescent COVID-19.

As handled by the study authors: Cell counts per sample came from amplifying reference gene primers. The protocol was immunoSEQ multiplex PCR, while the TCRdb copy is restricted to in-frame clones and leaves out a portion. V and J calls and clone size follow that table, whereas D and trimming were derived from the DNA. The sample yields approximately 250,000 clones, more than 85% seen once. Allocation to cohorts depended on clinical history reported by the participants. Among Cohort 3 donors, those recovered had two negative PCRs, clearance, or symptom resolution. J was trimmed by 2 bases and V by 6 bases; bases with no gene match: 15. CDR1 is MDHEN and CDR2 is SYDVKM in the germline V gene. This CDR3 comprises 18 residues.

This chain uses TRBV28 with TRBJ1-5; 8 positions agree with TRBD1. The TCR originated in a woman in her twenties or thirties who had recovered from COVID-19. Sample: PBMCs or T cells enriched from blood (not recorded which). The CDR3 nucleotides read TGTGCCAGCAGGCAACCGGGACAGGATATTTTTGGCAATCAGCCCCAGCATTTT. Translating gives CASRQPGQDIFGNQPQHF.